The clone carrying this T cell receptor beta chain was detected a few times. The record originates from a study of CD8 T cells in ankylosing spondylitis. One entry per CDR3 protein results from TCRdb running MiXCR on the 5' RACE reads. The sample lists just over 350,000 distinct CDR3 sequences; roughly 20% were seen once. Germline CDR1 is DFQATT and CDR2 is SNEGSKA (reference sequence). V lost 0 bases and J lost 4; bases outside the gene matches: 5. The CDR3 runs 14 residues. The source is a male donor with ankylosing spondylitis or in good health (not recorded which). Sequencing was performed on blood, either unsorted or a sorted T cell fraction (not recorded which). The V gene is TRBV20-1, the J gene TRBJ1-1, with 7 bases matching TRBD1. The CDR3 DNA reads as TGCAGTGCTAGAGAGACAGGGCGGACCACTGAAGCTTTCTTT. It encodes CSARETGRTTEAFF.